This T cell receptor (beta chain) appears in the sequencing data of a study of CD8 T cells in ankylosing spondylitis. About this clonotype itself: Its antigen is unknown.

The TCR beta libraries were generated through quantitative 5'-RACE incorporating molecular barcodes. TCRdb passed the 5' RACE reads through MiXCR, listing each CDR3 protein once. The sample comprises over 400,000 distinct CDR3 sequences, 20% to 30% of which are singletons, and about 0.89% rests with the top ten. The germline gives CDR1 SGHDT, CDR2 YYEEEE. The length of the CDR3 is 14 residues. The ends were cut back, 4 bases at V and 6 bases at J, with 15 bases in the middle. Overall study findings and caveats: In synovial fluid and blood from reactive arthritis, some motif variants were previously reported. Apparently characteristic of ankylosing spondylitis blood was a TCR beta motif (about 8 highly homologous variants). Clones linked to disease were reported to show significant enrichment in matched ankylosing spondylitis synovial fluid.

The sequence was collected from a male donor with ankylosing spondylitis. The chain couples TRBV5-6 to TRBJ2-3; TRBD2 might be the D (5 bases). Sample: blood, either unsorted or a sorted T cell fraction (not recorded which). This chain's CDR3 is CASSILSTGDTQYF. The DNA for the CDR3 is TGTGCCAGCAGCATCCTGTCCACGGGGGATACGCAGTATTTT.